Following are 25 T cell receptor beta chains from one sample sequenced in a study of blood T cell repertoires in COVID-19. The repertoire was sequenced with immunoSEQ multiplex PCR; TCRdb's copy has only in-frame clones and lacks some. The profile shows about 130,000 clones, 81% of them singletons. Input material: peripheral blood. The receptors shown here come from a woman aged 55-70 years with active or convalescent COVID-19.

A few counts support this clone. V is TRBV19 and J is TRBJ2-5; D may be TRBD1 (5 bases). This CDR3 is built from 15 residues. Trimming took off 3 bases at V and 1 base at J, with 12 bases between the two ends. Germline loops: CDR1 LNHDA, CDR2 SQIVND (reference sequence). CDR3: CASSMLLTAQETQYF. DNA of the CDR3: TGTGCCAGTAGTATGTTGTTGACAGCCCAAGAGACCCAGTACTTC.

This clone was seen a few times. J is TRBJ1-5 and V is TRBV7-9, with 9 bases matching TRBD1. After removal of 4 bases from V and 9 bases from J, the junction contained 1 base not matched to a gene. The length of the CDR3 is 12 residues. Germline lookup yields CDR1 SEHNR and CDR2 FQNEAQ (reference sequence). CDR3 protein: CASSSGQGPQHF. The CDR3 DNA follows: TGTGCCAGCAGCTCGGGACAGGGGCCCCAGCATTTT.

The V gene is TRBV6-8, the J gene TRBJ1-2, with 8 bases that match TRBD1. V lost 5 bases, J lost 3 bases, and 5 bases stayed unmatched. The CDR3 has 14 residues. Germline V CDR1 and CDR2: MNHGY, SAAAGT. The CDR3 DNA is TGTGCCAGCAGTGGATACAGGGGGGACTATGGCTACACCTTC. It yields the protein CASSGYRGDYGYTF.

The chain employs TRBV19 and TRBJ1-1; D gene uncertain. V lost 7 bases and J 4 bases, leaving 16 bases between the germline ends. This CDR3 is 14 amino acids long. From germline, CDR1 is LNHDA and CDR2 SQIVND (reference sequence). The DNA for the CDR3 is TGTGCCAGTAATGCAGTGGAGTGGAGCACTGAAGCTTTCTTT. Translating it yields CASNAVEWSTEAFF. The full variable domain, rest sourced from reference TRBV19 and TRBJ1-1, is DGGITQSPKYLFRKEGQNVTLSCEQNLNHDAMYWYRQDPGQGLRLIYYSQIVNDFQKGDIAEGYSVSREKKESFPLTVTSAQKNPTAFYLCASNAVEWSTEAFFGQGTRLTVV.

The CDR3 loop is CASSTGTRGHYEQYF. CDR3 bases: TGTGCCAGCAGCACGGGGACTAGGGGCCACTACGAGCAGTACTTC. The chain joins TRBV7-8 to TRBJ2-7; TRBD2 agrees at 8 bases. J was trimmed by 3 bases and V by 5 bases; bases with no gene match: 9. The length of the CDR3 is 15 residues. CDR1 is SGHVS and CDR2 is FQNEAQ in the germline V gene.

DNA for the CDR3: TGTGCCAGCAGTTACTCCCAGGGGCGAAATGAGCAGTTCTTC. It encodes CASSYSQGRNEQFF. V gene TRBV6-5 combines with J gene TRBJ2-1, with D perhaps TRBD1 (6 bases). With 0 bases removed from V and 7 bases from J, the gap between germline ends came to 10 bases. This CDR3 spans 14 amino acids. Germline V gene sequence: CDR1 MNHEY, CDR2 SVGAGI.

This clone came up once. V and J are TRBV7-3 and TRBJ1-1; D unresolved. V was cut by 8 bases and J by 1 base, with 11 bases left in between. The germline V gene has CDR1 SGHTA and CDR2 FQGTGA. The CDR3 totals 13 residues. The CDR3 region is CASGKGGNTEAFF. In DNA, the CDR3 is TGTGCCAGCGGGAAGGGAGGGAACACTGAAGCTTTCTTT.

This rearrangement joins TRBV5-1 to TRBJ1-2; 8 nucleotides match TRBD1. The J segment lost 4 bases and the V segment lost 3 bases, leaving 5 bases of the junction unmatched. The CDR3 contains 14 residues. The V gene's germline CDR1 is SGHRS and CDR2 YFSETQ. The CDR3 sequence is CASSSTGTGYGYTF. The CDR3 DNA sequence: TGCGCCAGCAGCTCGACGGGGACAGGCTATGGCTACACCTTC.

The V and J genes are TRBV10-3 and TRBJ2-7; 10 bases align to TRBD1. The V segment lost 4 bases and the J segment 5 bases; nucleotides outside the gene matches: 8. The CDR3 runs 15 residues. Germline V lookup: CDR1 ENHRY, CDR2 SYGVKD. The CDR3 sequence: CAISAGQGSGDEQYV. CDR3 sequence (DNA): TGTGCCATCAGTGCGGGACAGGGGAGCGGCGACGAGCAGTACGTC.

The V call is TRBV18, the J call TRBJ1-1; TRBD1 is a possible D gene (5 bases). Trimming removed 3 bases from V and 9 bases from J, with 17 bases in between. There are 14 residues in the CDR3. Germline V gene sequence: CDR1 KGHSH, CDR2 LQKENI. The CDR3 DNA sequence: TGTGCCAGCTCACCTGGGGCAGGACTAGGCAAAGCTTTCTTT. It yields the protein CASSPGAGLGKAFF.

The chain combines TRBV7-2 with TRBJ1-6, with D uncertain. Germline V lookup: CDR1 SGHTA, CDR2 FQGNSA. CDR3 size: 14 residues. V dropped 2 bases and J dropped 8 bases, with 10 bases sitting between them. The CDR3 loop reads CASSLTFRDSPLHF. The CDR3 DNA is TGTGCCAGCAGCTTAACCTTTCGCGATTCACCCCTCCACTTT.

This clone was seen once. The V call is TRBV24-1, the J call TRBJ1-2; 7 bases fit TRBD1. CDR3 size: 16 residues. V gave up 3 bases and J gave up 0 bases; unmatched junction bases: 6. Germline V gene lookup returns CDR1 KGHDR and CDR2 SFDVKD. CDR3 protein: CATSDAAGTANYGYTF. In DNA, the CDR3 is TGTGCCACCAGTGATGCGGCCGGGACAGCTAACTATGGCTACACCTTC.

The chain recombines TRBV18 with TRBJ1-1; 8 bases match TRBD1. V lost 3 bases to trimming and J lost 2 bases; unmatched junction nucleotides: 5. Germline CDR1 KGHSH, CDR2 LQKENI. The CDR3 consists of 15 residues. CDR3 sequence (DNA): TGTGCCAGCTCACCGCAACAGGGGGTAAACACTGAAGCTTTCTTT. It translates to CASSPQQGVNTEAFF.

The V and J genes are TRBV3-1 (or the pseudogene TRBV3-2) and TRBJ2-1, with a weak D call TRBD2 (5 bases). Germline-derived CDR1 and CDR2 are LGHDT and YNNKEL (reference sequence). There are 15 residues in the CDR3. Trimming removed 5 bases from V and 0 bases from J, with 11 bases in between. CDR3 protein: CASSGIGSSYNEQFF. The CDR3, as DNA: TGTGCCAGCAGCGGAATTGGGAGCTCCTACAATGAGCAGTTCTTC.

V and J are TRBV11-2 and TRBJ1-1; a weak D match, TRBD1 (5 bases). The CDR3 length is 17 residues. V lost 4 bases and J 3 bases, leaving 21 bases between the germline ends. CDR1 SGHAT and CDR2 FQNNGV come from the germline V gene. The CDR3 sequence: CASSSLRQPGLYTEAFF. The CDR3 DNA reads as TGTGCCAGCAGCTCCCTTCGACAGCCAGGGCTTTACACTGAAGCTTTCTTT. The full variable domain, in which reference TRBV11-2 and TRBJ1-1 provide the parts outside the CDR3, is EAGVAQSPRYKIIEKRQSVAFWCNPISGHATLYWYQQILGQGPKLLIQFQNNGVVDDSQLPKDRFSAERLKGVDSTLKIQPAKLEDSAVYLCASSSLRQPGLYTEAFFGQGTRLTVV.

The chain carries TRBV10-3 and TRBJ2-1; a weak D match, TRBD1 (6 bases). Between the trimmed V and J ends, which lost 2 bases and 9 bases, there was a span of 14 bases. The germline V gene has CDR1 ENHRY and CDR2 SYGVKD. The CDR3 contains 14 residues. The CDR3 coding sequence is TGTGCCATCAGTGAGAACAGGGACGAAAGTGAGCAGTTCTTC. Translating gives CAISENRDESEQFF.

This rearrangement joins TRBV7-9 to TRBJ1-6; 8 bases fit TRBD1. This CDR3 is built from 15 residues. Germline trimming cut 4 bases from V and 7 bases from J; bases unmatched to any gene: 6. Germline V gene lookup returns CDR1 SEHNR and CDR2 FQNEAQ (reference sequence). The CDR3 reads CASSSRTGQNSPLHF. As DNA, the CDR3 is TGTGCCAGCAGCTCTCGGACAGGGCAAAATTCACCCCTCCACTTT.

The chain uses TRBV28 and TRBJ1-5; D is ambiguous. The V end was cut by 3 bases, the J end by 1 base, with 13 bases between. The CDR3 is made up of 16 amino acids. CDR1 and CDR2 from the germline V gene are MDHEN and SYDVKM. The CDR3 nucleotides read TGTGCCAGCAGTTTGTATCCGGGGAGGAGCAATCAGCCCCAGCATTTT. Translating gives CASSLYPGRSNQPQHF.

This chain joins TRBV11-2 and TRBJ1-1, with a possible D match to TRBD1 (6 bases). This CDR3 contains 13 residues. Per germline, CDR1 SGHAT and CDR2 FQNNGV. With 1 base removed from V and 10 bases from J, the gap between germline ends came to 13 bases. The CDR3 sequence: CASSLAQGTGAFF. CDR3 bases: TGTGCCAGCAGCTTAGCACAGGGTACCGGAGCTTTCTTT.

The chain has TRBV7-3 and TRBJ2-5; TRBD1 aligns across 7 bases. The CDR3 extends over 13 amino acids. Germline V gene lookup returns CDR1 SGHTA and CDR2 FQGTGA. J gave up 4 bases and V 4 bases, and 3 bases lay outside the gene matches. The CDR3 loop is CASSSTGRETQYF. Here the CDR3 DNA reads TGTGCCAGCAGCTCGACAGGGCGAGAGACCCAGTACTTC.

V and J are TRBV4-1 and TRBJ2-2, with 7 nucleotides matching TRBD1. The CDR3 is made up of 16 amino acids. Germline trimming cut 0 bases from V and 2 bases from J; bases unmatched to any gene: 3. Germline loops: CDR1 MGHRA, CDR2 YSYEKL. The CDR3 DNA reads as TGCGCCAGCAGCCAAGAAGGGGGCTTTAACACCGGGGAGCTGTTTTTT. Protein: CASSQEGGFNTGELFF.

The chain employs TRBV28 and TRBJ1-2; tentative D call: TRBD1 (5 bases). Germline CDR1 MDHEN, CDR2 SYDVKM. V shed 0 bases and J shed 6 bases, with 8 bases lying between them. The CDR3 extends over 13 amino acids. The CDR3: CASSLWAGNGYTF. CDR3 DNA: TGTGCCAGCAGTTTATGGGCAGGGAATGGCTACACCTTC.

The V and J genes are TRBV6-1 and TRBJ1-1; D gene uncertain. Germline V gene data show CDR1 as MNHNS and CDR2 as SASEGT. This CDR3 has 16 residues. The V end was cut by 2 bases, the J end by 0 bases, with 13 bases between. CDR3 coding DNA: TGTGCCAGCAGTGAAAAGAGCACAGCCATGAACACTGAAGCTTTCTTT. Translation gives CASSEKSTAMNTEAFF.

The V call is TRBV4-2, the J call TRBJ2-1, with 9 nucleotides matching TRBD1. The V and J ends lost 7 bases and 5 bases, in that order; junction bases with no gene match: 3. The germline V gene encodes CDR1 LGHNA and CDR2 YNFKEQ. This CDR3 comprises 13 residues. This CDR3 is CASTGQGDNEQFF. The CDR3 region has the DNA TGTGCCAGCACGGGACAGGGCGACAATGAGCAGTTCTTC.

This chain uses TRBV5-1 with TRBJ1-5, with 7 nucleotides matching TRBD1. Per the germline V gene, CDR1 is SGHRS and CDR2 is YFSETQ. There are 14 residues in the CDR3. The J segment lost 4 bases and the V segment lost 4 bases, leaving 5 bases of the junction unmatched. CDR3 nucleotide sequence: TGCGCCAGCAGCCCCCGGGACAGAAATCAGCCCCAGCATTTT. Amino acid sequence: CASSPRDRNQPQHF.